This TCR beta chain emerged from a study of cytomegalovirus exposure and HLA in healthy donors. Regarding the study as a whole: TCR beta sequences numbering about 17,000 were associated with HLA alleles at 0.05 false discovery rate in a later analysis. Presence/absence analyses took donor sequencing depth as roughly uniform.

A multiplex PCR was run with 60 Vbeta primers and 13 Jbeta primers. Generated by immunoSEQ multiplex PCR, the TCRdb table keeps only in-frame clones and is missing some. The profile shows approximately 85,000 clones, about four fifths of them singletons. The CDR3 sequence is 15 residues long. V was pared by 4 bases and J by 2 bases, with 3 bases of the junction left unmatched. Germline CDR1 is SGDLS and CDR2 is YYNGEE. Points on this clone: Its antigen remains unidentified.

This rearrangement joins TRBV9 to TRBJ2-1; 10 bases align to TRBD2. Sequenced material: PBMCs. The receptor was derived from a man aged 30 to 45 in good health and CMV-seronegative. CDR3 region: CASSFGLAAYNEQFF. For the CDR3, the DNA is TGTGCCAGCAGCTTCGGACTAGCGGCCTACAATGAGCAGTTCTTC.